The next 19 T cell receptor beta chains were all read from a single sample in a study of T cell responses to AZD1222 COVID-19 vaccine. Only in-frame clones appear in the TCRdb table, and some are missing; sequencing was by immunoSEQ multiplex PCR. The repertoire consists of 170,000 or so clones, with around 90% occurring once and the leading ten covering 2.6%. The input for sequencing was peripheral blood, taken on day 0 of AZD1222 vaccination. The receptors were gathered from an adult in good health.

The rearrangement joins TRBV14 to TRBJ1-2, with TRBD1 matching over 11 bases. J gave up 7 bases and V 4 bases, and 11 bases lay outside the gene matches. This CDR3 comprises 16 residues. Germline CDR1 reads SGHDN; CDR2 reads FVKESK. The CDR3 DNA sequence: TGTGCCAGCAGCCGCGGACAGGGGGCTCTCGATCTTGGCTACACCTTC. Its protein is CASSRGQGALDLGYTF.

The chain recombines TRBV3-1 (or the pseudogene TRBV3-2) with TRBJ2-2, with D perhaps assigned TRBD1 or TRBD2 (6 bases each). Trimming pared 4 bases from V and 1 base from J, leaving 10 bases between. Germline V gives CDR1 LGHDT, CDR2 YNNKEL (reference sequence). The CDR3 runs to 15 residues. The CDR3 bases are TGTGCCAGCAGCCCGCGGGGACAGAACACCGGGGAGCTGTTTTTT. This encodes CASSPRGQNTGELFF.

The genes are TRBV10-2 and TRBJ1-2; no reliable D call. V shed 8 bases and J shed 8 bases, with 12 bases lying between them. From germline, CDR1 is WSHSY and CDR2 SAAADI. The CDR3 has 11 amino acids. The CDR3 DNA sequence: TGCGCCAGCGGCACACCGCCGGGCTACACCTTC. This translates into CASGTPPGYTF.

This rearrangement joins TRBV5-1 to TRBJ1-1; 8 bases are a match to TRBD1. Trimming cost V 7 bases and J 0 bases; bases outside gene matches: 8. This CDR3 comprises 15 residues. CDR1 is SGHRS, CDR2 YFSETQ, per germline. The CDR3 here is CASRRQGQMNTEAFF. The CDR3 DNA is TGCGCCAGCCGCCGACAGGGGCAAATGAACACTGAAGCTTTCTTT.

The CDR3 is CASSLGGQGIYGYTF. The CDR3 DNA is TGTGCCAGCAGCTTAGGGGGACAGGGAATATATGGCTACACCTTC. This rearrangement joins TRBV2 to TRBJ1-2; 9 nucleotides align to TRBD1. The CDR3 sequence is 15 residues long. Germline CDR1 reads SNHLY; CDR2 reads FYNNEI. V trimming: 6 bases; J trimming: 5 bases; junction bases outside the gene matches: 10.

The chain couples TRBV10-3 to TRBJ2-4; D might be TRBD2 (5 bases). Trimming pared 3 bases from V and 2 bases from J, leaving 11 bases between. This CDR3 region has 15 residues. Germline CDR1 ENHRY, CDR2 SYGVKD. The CDR3 nucleotides are TGTGCCATCAGTGACCCCCGGGGTTCCAAAAACATTCAGTACTTC. This translates into CAISDPRGSKNIQYF.

The chain recombines TRBV29-1 with TRBJ1-1; tentatively, D is TRBD1 (6 bases). The CDR3 runs 17 residues. Trimming pared 4 bases from V and 4 bases from J, leaving 25 bases between. Germline CDR1 is SQVTM and CDR2 is ANQGSEA. DNA for the CDR3: TGCAGCGTTGCTGGCGTACGGGGGGCCATGGCGTCCACTGAAGCTTTCTTT. Translation gives CSVAGVRGAMASTEAFF. Using reference TRBV29-1 and TRBJ1-1 for the parts outside the CDR3, the full variable domain is SAVISQKPSRDICQRGTSLTIQCQVDSQVTMMFWYRQQPGQSLTLIATANQGSEATYESGFVIDKFPISRPNLTFSTLTVSNMSPEDSSIYLCSVAGVRGAMASTEAFFGQGTRLTVV.

This clone occurred once. The chain is built from TRBV5-1 and TRBJ2-1; a possible D gene is TRBD2 (7 bases). The CDR3 runs 19 residues. The V end was cut by 0 bases, the J end by 12 bases, with 31 bases between. The germline CDR1 and CDR2 sequences are SGHRS and YFSETQ. This CDR3 is CASSLASKPASTRGALQFF. CDR3 nucleotides: TGCGCCAGCAGCTTGGCATCTAAGCCGGCTTCCACTCGGGGGGCCTTGCAGTTCTTC.

This sequence joins TRBV19 and TRBJ1-2; the D gene is possibly TRBD1 (6 bases). The CDR3 covers 13 residues. CDR1 LNHDA and CDR2 SQIVND come from the germline V gene (reference sequence). V was shortened by 5 bases and J by 4 bases, with 11 bases between the two germline ends. In nucleotides, the CDR3 is TGTGCCAGTAGTCAACAGGGCGGCTATGGCTACACCTTC. This sequence encodes CASSQQGGYGYTF. The variable domain in full, with the rest retrieved from reference TRBV19 and TRBJ1-2, is DGGITQSPKYLFRKEGQNVTLSCEQNLNHDAMYWYRQDPGQGLRLIYYSQIVNDFQKGDIAEGYSVSREKKESFPLTVTSAQKNPTAFYLCASSQQGGYGYTFGSGTRLTVV.

This clone was observed once. CDR3 DNA: TGTGCCAGTAGTCCAAGGACTAGCGGAGAGGAGGTGTCAAGGAACCAAGAGACCCAGTACTTC. Translated, it gives CASSPRTSGEEVSRNQETQYF. The chain uses TRBV19 and TRBJ2-5, with 10 bases identical to TRBD2. CDR3 length: 21 residues. Germline lookup yields CDR1 LNHDA and CDR2 SQIVND (reference sequence). With 5 bases clipped from V and 0 bases from J, the junction kept 21 bases outside the gene matches.

There are a few counts of this clone. The DNA is left out, because the CDR3 cannot be placed on it with certainty; the CDR3 is given as TCRdb lists it. CDR3 loop: CASTSGGWSYNEQFF. The chain is built from TRBV19 and TRBJ2-1; the DNA was not used to check the table's D call, TRBD2. The germline CDR1 and CDR2 sequences are LNHDA and SQIVND (reference sequence). The CDR3 is 15 residues long, counting both termini.

This clone was recorded once. V usage is TRBV20-1 and J usage is TRBJ2-1; 7 bases are shared with TRBD2. The trim removed 6 bases at V and 4 bases at J, leaving 12 bases unmatched. CDR3 length: 15 residues. Germline V gene sequence: CDR1 DFQATT, CDR2 SNEGSKA (reference sequence). The CDR3 DNA reads as TGCAGTGCAAGTGGGGGGGGAGTGCGGTACAATGAGCAGTTCTTC. This codes for CSASGGGVRYNEQFF.

This clone came up once. The chain uses TRBV7-9 and TRBJ1-4; 7 positions agree with TRBD1. The CDR3 is 13 amino acids. Germline trimming cut 5 bases from V and 8 bases from J; bases unmatched to any gene: 5. Germline V CDR1 and CDR2: SEHNR, FQNEAQ (reference sequence). The CDR3 nucleotides are TGTGCCAGCAGCCGACAGGGCTGGGAAAAACTGTTTTTT. Residues: CASSRQGWEKLFF.

Worth noting for this clone: Other nucleotide sequences from this sample produce the same CDR3. The rearrangement joins TRBV3-1 (or the pseudogene TRBV3-2) to TRBJ1-1, with a weak D call TRBD1 (6 bases). V was pared by 0 bases and J by 6 bases, with 11 bases between. The CDR3 is 14 amino acids. CDR1 and CDR2 from the germline V gene are LGHDT and YNNKEL (reference sequence). The CDR3 loop reads CASSQDIGGSEAFF. CDR3 bases: TGTGCCAGCAGCCAAGATATAGGGGGTTCTGAAGCTTTCTTT.

J is TRBJ1-1 and V is TRBV10-3; 7 bases map to TRBD1. Germline-derived CDR1 and CDR2 are ENHRY and SYGVKD. Losses at the gene ends were 6 bases for V and 2 bases for J; bases not matched to a gene: 6. This CDR3 is 14 amino acids long. The DNA for the CDR3 is TGTGCCATCAGCAGACAGGGAGGAAACACTGAAGCTTTCTTT. Protein sequence: CAISRQGGNTEAFF.

This chain links TRBV6-5 with TRBJ2-7; the D is unclear. Germline-derived CDR1 and CDR2 are MNHEY and SVGAGI. This CDR3 region has 15 residues. V shed 0 bases and J shed 0 bases, with 9 bases lying between them. The CDR3 spells CASSYSRSSSYEQYF. The CDR3 DNA sequence: TGTGCCAGCAGTTACTCCAGGTCGAGCTCCTACGAGCAGTACTTC.

The gene calls are TRBV30 and TRBJ1-1; tentatively, D is TRBD1 (5 bases). The germline gives CDR1 GTSNPN, CDR2 SVGIG (reference sequence). Trimming cost V 5 bases and J 1 base, with 11 bases left between them. The CDR3 length is 13 residues. Here the CDR3 reads CAWSQEANTEAFF. The DNA for the CDR3 is TGTGCCTGGTCACAGGAGGCGAACACTGAAGCTTTCTTT.

The chain couples TRBV4-1 to TRBJ1-2; no definite D call. Deletions cut 3 bases from V and 5 bases from J, with 4 bases between. The germline gives CDR1 MGHRA, CDR2 YSYEKL. This CDR3 has 11 residues. CDR3 sequence (DNA): TGCGCCAGCAGCCATATATATGGCTACACCTTC. Residues: CASSHIYGYTF.

The V and J genes are TRBV30 and TRBJ2-1, with D maybe TRBD2 (5 bases). The CDR3 totals 12 residues. V lost 2 bases and J lost 10, with 12 bases in between. CDR1 is GTSNPN and CDR2 is SVGIG in the germline V gene (reference sequence). The CDR3 loop reads CAWSLYREEQFF. CDR3 nucleotides: TGTGCCTGGAGTTTGTACCGGGAAGAGCAGTTCTTC.